These T cell receptor beta chains were read from a single sample in a study of cytomegalovirus exposure and HLA in healthy donors. Profiling relied on immunoSEQ multiplex PCR, and the TCRdb table lists in-frame clones only, not all of them. This sample has approximately 170,000 clones, with 80% to 90% found just once. The sample consisted of PBMCs. The receptors shown here come from a woman aged 18-29 years in good health and CMV-seronegative. Both conserved end residues are part of each CDR3. The D gene is left open where the match is weak. Clone size, where shown, is once, few, many, or a class for clones that have expanded.

.	TRBV2	.	TRBJ1-4	CASNLGHPEKLFF	TGTGCCAGCAATCTAGGACACCCCGAAAAACTGTTTTTT
.	TRBV9	.	TRBJ2-1	CASSGIDSYNEQFF	TGTGCCAGCAGCGGAATCGACAGCTACAATGAGCAGTTCTTC
few	TRBV5-1	.	TRBJ1-5	CASSLYGQLPQHF	TGCGCCAGCAGCCTTTATGGACAACTGCCCCAGCATTTT
few	TRBV11-2	.	TRBJ2-7	CASSLTGSSSYEQYF	TGTGCCAGCAGTTTAACTGGGAGTAGCAGCTACGAGCAGTACTTC
.	TRBV7-6	.	TRBJ2-3	CASSPDLNTDTQYF	TGTGCCAGCAGCCCCGATCTAAACACAGATACGCAGTATTTT
.	TRBV7-8	.	TRBJ2-3	CASSPQGGADTQYF	TGTGCCAGCAGCCCACAGGGTGGTGCAGATACGCAGTATTTT
.	TRBV7-9	.	TRBJ2-5	CASSISGAQETQYF	TGTGCCAGCAGCATCAGCGGTGCCCAAGAGACCCAGTACTTC
.	TRBV9	.	TRBJ2-2	CASSVTQNTGELFF	TGTGCCAGCAGCGTCACACAGAACACCGGGGAGCTGTTTTTT
.	TRBV28	TRBD1	TRBJ1-3	CASGLPGQTKSDIYF	TGTGCCAGCGGCCTTCCGGGACAGACTAAATCCGACATATATTTT
.	TRBV28	TRBD1	TRBJ1-5	CASRTRDRASQPQHF	TGTGCCAGCAGGACCCGGGACAGGGCTAGTCAGCCCCAGCATTTT
.	TRBV28	TRBD2	TRBJ2-3	CASSPWTSGEGADTQYF	TGTGCCAGCAGTCCATGGACTAGCGGGGAGGGCGCAGATACGCAGTATTTT
.	TRBV7-3	TRBD2	TRBJ2-3	CASSLGTSATDTQYF	TGTGCCAGCAGCTTAGGGACTAGCGCAACAGATACGCAGTATTTT
.	TRBV5-1	.	TRBJ1-3	CASSLVGSYGNTIYF	TGCGCCAGCAGCTTGGTGGGCAGCTATGGAAACACCATATATTTT
once	TRBV4-1	TRBD2	TRBJ2-3	CASSQDGLGLADLLGTDTQYF	TGCGCCAGCAGCCAAGACGGACTGGGACTAGCGGACCTTTTGGGCACAGATACGCAGTATTTT
.	TRBV11-2	.	TRBJ1-5	CASSLGFGKGQPQHF	TGTGCCAGCAGCCTCGGTTTTGGCAAGGGGCAGCCCCAGCATTTT
.	TRBV5-6	.	TRBJ1-1	CASSLSPLLRTEAFF	TGTGCCAGCAGCTTGAGTCCGCTACTACGGACTGAAGCTTTCTTT
.	TRBV27	TRBD2	TRBJ2-1	CASSLWASGSLANEQFF	TGTGCCAGCAGTTTATGGGCTAGCGGGAGCTTGGCAAATGAGCAGTTCTTC
few	TRBV25-1	.	TRBJ1-5	CASSEEEEGQPQHF	TGTGCCAGCAGTGAGGAGGAGGAAGGGCAGCCCCAGCATTTT
.	TRBV7-9	TRBD1	TRBJ2-7	CASSTTGMTYEQYF	TGTGCCAGCAGCACGACAGGGATGACCTACGAGCAGTACTTC
.	TRBV7-8	.	TRBJ2-1	CASSLDLAVSYNEQFF	TGTGCCAGCAGCTTAGACTTGGCGGTCTCCTACAATGAGCAGTTCTTC
.	TRBV11-3	.	TRBJ2-6	CASSPISGANVLTF	TGTGCCAGCAGCCCTATCTCTGGGGCCAACGTCCTGACTTTC
.	TRBV9	TRBD1	TRBJ1-1	CASSTGQGSTEAFF	TGTGCCAGCAGCACCGGACAGGGTAGTACTGAAGCTTTCTTT
.	TRBV2	TRBD1	TRBJ2-6	CASSIRQGSSGANVLTF	TGTGCCAGCAGTATACGACAGGGGAGCTCTGGGGCCAACGTCCTGACTTTC
.	TRBV9	.	TRBJ1-1	CASSVQMNTEAFF	TGTGCCAGCAGCGTTCAGATGAACACTGAAGCTTTCTTT
.	TRBV6-5	TRBD2	TRBJ2-5	CASRGTSGRQETQYF	TGTGCCAGCAGGGGGACTAGCGGTAGGCAAGAGACCCAGTACTTC
.	TRBV27	TRBD1	TRBJ1-2	CASKDRANYGYTF	TGTGCCAGCAAGGACAGGGCTAACTATGGCTACACCTTC
.	TRBV7-9	.	TRBJ2-2	CSSMGGTRVNTGELFF	TGTTCCAGCATGGGGGGGACAAGAGTGAACACCGGGGAGCTGTTTTTT
.	TRBV28	.	TRBJ1-2	CASSLLQAPIPYGYTF	TGTGCCAGCAGTTTATTACAGGCTCCTATACCCTATGGCTACACCTTC
.	TRBV27	TRBD1	TRBJ2-7	CASSPPDRGLYEQYF	TGTGCCAGCAGTCCCCCGGACAGGGGGCTCTACGAGCAGTACTTC
.	TRBV6-1	TRBD1	TRBJ1-2	CASSETGTGDGYTF	TGTGCCAGCAGTGAAACGGGGACAGGGGATGGCTACACCTTC
.	TRBV12-5	.	TRBJ1-5	CASGLTRQAKRGNQPQHF	TGTGCTAGTGGTCTAACCAGACAGGCTAAAAGGGGCAATCAGCCCCAGCATTTT
.	TRBV29-1	TRBD1	TRBJ2-7	CSVGGTADRPVEQYF	TGCAGCGTTGGTGGGACAGCCGACAGGCCGGTCGAGCAGTACTTC
.	TRBV19	.	TRBJ1-3	CASSIRSSGNTIYF	TGTGCCAGTAGTATAAGGAGCTCTGGAAACACCATATATTTT
.	TRBV18	TRBD2	TRBJ2-7	CASSVGLALYYEQYF	TGTGCCAGCTCAGTCGGACTAGCTCTATACTACGAGCAGTACTTC
.	TRBV4-1	.	TRBJ2-5	CASSQALLQETQYF	TGCGCCAGCAGCCAAGCACTGCTCCAAGAGACCCAGTACTTC
.	TRBV27	TRBD2	TRBJ2-7	CASRDVSGGIYEQYF	TGTGCCAGCAGAGACGTTAGCGGGGGTATCTACGAGCAGTACTTC
.	TRBV30	TRBD2	TRBJ2-7	CAWSGMKTSGSSYEQYF	TGTGCCTGGAGTGGCATGAAAACTAGCGGCAGCTCCTACGAGCAGTACTTC
.	TRBV28	TRBD2	TRBJ2-7	CASSFGGTSVVWTYEQYF	TGTGCCAGCAGTTTCGGGGGGACCAGTGTAGTGTGGACCTACGAGCAGTACTTC
.	TRBV7-9	TRBD1	TRBJ2-7	CASSLDLGQGNYEQYF	TGTGCCAGCAGCTTAGATTTGGGACAGGGGAACTACGAGCAGTACTTC
.	TRBV19	.	TRBJ2-7	CASSMRGEQYF	TGTGCCAGTAGTATGAGAGGGGAGCAGTACTTC
.	TRBV7-2	TRBD1	TRBJ2-3	CASSSKDRGLINTQYF	TGTGCCAGCAGCTCGAAGGACAGGGGTCTGATAAATACGCAGTATTTT
.	TRBV28	TRBD1	TRBJ2-3	CASSYPGGALTDTQYF	TGTGCCAGCAGTTATCCAGGGGGTGCCTTGACAGATACGCAGTATTTT
.	TRBV29-1	.	TRBJ2-3	CSGSPARGDTQYF	TGCAGCGGTTCACCCGCACGGGGGGATACGCAGTATTTT
.	TRBV7-8	TRBD2	TRBJ2-3	CASSLAGGSRYF	TGTGCCAGCAGCCTAGCGGGAGGGTCGAGGTATTTT
.	TRBV4-1	TRBD2	TRBJ2-7	CASSQLSGKWREQYF	TGCGCCAGCAGCCAACTCAGCGGGAAGTGGCGCGAGCAGTACTTC
.	TRBV4-2	TRBD2	TRBJ2-2	CASSQDHPGLAARELFF	TGTGCCAGCAGCCAAGATCATCCGGGACTAGCGGCCAGGGAGCTGTTTTTT
.	TRBV28	TRBD1	TRBJ1-5	CASRFTGGPNQPQHF	TGTGCCAGCAGATTTACAGGGGGACCCAATCAGCCCCAGCATTTT
.	TRBV19	.	TRBJ1-1	CASSMGGVKNTEAFF	TGTGCCAGTAGTATGGGGGGGGTGAAGAACACTGAAGCTTTCTTT
few	TRBV5-4	TRBD1	TRBJ2-5	CASTPGGETQYF	TGTGCCAGCACCCCAGGGGGCGAGACCCAGTACTTC
.	TRBV19	.	TRBJ1-5	CASSPGSWPQHF	TGTGCCAGTAGTCCGGGTAGTTGGCCCCAGCATTTT
.	TRBV19	TRBD1	TRBJ1-1	CASSIIGTGGAEAFF	TGTGCCAGTAGTATAATAGGGACAGGGGGGGCTGAAGCTTTCTTT
once	TRBV12-5	.	TRBJ1-2	CASGILGQFNYGYTF	TGTGCTAGTGGCATACTCGGACAGTTTAACTATGGCTACACCTTC
.	TRBV27	TRBD1	TRBJ1-3	CASRTGVGNTIYF	TGTGCCAGCAGAACAGGGGTTGGAAACACCATATATTTT